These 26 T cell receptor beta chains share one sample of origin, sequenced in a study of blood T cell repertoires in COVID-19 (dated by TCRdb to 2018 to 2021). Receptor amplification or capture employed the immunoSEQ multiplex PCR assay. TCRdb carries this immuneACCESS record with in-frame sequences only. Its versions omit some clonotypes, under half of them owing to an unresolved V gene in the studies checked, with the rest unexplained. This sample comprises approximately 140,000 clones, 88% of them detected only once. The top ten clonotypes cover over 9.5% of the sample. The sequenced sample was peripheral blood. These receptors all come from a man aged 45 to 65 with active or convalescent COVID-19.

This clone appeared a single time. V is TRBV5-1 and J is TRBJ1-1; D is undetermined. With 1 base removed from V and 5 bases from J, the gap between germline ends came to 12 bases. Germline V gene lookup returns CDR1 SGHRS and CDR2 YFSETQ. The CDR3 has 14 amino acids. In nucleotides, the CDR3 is TGCGCCAGCAGCTTGCGGGGAGGGTGGACTGAAGCTTTCTTT. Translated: CASSLRGGWTEAFF.

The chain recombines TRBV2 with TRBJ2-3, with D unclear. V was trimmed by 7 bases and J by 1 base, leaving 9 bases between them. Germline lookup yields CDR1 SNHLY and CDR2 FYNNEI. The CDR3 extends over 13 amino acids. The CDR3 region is CASKAIRTDTQYF. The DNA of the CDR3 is TGTGCCAGCAAAGCGATCCGCACAGATACGCAGTATTTT. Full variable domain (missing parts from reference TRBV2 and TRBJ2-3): EPEVTQTPSHQVTQMGQEVILRCVPISNHLYFYWYRQILGQKVEFLVSFYNNEISEKSEIFDDQFSVERPDGSNFTLKIRSTKLEDSAMYFCASKAIRTDTQYFGPGTRLTVL.

DNA of the CDR3: TGCAGCGTCGGAGCGGGACCCTACGAGCAGTACTTC. It translates to CSVGAGPYEQYF. The chain uses TRBV29-1 and TRBJ2-7, with 7 positions matching TRBD2. The germline V gene has CDR1 SQVTM and CDR2 ANQGSEA. The V gene end was trimmed by 6 bases and the J gene end by 2 bases; junction bases not matched to a gene: 4. The CDR3 runs 12 residues.

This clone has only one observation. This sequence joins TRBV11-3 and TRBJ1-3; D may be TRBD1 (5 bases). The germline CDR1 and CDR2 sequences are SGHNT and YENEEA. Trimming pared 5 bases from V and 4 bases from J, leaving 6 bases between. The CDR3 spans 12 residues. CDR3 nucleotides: TGTGCCAGCAGCCAGGGAGGAAACACCATATATTTT. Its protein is CASSQGGNTIYF.

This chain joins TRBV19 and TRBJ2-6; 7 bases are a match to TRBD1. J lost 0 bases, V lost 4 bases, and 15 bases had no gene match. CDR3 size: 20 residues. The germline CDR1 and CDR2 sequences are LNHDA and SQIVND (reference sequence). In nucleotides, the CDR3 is TGTGCCAGTAGTACTCCACAGGGGCAGGGAAGGCTCTCTGGGGCCAACGTCCTGACTTTC. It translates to CASSTPQGQGRLSGANVLTF.

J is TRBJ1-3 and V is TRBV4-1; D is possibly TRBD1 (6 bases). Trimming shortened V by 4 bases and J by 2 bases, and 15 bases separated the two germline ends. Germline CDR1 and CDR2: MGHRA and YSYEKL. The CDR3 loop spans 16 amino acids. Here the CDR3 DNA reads TGCGCCAGCAGCCCCCGACAGGCCGGGACTGGAAACACCATATATTTT. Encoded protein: CASSPRQAGTGNTIYF.

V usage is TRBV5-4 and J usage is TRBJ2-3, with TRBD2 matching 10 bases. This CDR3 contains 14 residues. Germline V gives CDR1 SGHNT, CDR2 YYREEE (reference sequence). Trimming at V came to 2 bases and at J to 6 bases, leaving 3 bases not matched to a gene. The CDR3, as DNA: TGTGCCAGCAGCTTAGCGGGAGGGTCTGATACGCAGTATTTT. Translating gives CASSLAGGSDTQYF.

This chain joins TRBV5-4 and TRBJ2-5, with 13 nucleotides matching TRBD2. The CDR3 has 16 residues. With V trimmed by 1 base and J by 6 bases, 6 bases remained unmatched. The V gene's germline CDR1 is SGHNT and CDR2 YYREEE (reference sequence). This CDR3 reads CASSLFRTSGRKTQYF. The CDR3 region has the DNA TGTGCCAGCAGCTTGTTTAGGACTAGCGGGAGAAAGACCCAGTACTTC.

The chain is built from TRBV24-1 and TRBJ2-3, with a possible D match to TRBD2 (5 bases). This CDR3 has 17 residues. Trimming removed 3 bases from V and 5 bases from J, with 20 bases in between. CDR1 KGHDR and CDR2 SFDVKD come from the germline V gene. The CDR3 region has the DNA TGTGCCACCAGTGATCCAACTTTAGCGAACGAGGTAGATACGCAGTATTTT. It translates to CATSDPTLANEVDTQYF.

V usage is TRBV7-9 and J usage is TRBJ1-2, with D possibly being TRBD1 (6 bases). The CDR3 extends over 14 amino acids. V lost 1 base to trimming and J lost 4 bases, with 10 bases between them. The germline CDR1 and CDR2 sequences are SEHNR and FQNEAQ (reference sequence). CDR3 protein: CASSLERTAYGYTF. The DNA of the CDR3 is TGTGCCAGCAGCTTAGAAAGGACAGCCTATGGCTACACCTTC.

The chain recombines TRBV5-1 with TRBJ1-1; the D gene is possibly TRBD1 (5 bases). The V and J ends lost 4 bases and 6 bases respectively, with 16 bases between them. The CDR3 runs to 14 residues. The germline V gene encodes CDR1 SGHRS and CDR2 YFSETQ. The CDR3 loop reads CASSLEGPSAEAFF. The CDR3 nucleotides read TGCGCCAGCAGCCTGGAGGGGCCATCGGCTGAAGCTTTCTTT. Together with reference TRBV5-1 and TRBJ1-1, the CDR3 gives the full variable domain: KAGVTQTPRYLIKTRGQQVTLSCSPISGHRSVSWYQQTPGQGLQFLFEYFSETQRNKGNFPGRFSGRQFSNSRSEMNVSTLELGDSALYLCASSLEGPSAEAFFGQGTRLTVV.

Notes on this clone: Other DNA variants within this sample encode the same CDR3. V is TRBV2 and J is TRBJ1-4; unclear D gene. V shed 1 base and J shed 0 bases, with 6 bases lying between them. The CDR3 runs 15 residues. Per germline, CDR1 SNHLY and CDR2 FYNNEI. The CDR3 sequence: CASSEGGATNEKLFF. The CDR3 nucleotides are TGTGCCAGCAGTGAAGGGGGAGCAACTAATGAAAAACTGTTTTTT.

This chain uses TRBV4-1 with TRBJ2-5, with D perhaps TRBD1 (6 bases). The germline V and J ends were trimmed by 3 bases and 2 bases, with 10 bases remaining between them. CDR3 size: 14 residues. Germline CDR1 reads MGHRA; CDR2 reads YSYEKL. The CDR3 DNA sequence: TGCGCCAGCAGCCACTTACAGGGTCAAGAGACCCAGTACTTC. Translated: CASSHLQGQETQYF.

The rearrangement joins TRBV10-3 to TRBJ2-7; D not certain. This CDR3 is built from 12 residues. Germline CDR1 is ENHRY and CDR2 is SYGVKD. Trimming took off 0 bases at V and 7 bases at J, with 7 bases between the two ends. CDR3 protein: CAISESTREQYF. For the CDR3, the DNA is TGTGCCATCAGTGAGTCGACAAGGGAGCAGTACTTC.

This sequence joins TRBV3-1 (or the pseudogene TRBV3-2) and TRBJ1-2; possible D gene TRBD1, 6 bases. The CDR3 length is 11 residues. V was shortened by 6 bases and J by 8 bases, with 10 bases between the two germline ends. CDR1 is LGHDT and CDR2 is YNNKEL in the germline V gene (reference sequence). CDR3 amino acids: CASSPGQGYTF. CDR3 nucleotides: TGTGCCAGCAGTCCCGGACAGGGCTACACCTTC.

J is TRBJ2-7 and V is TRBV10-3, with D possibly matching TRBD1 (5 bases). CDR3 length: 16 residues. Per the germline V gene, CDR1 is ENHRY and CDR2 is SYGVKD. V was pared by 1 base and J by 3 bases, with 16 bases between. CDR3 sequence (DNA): TGTGCCATCAGTGAGTTAAGAACAGGTTGGGGCTACGAGCAGTACTTC. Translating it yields CAISELRTGWGYEQYF.

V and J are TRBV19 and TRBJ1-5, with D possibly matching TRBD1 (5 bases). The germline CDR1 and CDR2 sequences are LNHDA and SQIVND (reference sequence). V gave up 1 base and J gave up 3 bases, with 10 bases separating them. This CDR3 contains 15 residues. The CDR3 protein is CASSIGGANNQPQHF. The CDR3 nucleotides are TGTGCCAGTAGTATAGGCGGGGCCAACAATCAGCCCCAGCATTTT.

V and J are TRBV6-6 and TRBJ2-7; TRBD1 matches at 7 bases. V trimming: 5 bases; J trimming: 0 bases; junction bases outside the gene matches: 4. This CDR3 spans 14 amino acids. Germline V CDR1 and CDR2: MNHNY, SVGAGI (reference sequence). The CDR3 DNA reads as TGTGCCAGCAGTAGCAGACAGGGCTCCTACGAGCAGTACTTC. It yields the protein CASSSRQGSYEQYF.

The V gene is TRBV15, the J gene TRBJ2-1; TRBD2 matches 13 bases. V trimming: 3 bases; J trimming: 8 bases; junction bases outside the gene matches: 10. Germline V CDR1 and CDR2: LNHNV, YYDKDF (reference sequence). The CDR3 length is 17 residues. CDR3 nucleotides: TGTGCCACCAGCAGCCCACTAGCGGGAGGGATGGAAGATGAGCAGTTCTTC. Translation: CATSSPLAGGMEDEQFF.

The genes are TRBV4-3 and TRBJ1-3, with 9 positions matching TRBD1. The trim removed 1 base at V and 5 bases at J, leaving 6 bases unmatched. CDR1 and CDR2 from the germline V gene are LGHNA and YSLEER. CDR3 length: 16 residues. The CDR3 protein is CASSQVGGTGRNTIYF. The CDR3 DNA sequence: TGCGCCAGCAGCCAAGTGGGAGGGACAGGGAGAAACACCATATATTTT.

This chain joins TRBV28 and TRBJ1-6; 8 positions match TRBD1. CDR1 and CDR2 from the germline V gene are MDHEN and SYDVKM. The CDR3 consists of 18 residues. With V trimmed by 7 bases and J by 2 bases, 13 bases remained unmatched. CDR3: CASINGQGLTPYNSPLHF. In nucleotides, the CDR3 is TGTGCCAGCATCAATGGACAGGGCCTTACCCCCTATAATTCACCCCTCCACTTT.

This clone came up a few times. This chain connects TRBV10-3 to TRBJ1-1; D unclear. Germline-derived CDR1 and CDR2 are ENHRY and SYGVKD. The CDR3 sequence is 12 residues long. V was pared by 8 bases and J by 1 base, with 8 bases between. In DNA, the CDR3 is TGTGCCATCGCAACAGCGAACACTGAAGCTTTCTTT. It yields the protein CAIATANTEAFF.

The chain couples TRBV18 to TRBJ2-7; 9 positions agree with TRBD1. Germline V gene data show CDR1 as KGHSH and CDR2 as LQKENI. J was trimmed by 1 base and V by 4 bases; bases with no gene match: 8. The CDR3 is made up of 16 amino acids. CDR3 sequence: CASSQRRTGESYEQYF. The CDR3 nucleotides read TGTGCCAGCTCACAGCGGCGGACAGGGGAGTCCTACGAGCAGTACTTC.

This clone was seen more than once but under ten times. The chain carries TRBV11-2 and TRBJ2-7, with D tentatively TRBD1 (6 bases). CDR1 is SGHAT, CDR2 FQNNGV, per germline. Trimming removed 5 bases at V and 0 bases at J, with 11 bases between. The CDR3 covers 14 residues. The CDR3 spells CASSPRQDSYEQYF. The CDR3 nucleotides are TGTGCCAGCAGCCCCCGACAGGACTCCTACGAGCAGTACTTC.

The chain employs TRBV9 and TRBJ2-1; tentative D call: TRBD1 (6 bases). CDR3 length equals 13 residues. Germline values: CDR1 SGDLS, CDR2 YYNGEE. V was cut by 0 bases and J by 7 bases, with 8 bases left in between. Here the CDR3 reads CASSVDRVNEQFF. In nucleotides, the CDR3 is TGTGCCAGCAGCGTAGACAGGGTTAATGAGCAGTTCTTC.

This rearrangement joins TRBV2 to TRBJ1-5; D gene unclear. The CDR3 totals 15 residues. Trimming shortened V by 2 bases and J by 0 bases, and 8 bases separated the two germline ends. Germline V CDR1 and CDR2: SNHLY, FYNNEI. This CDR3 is CASSELRYSNQPQHF. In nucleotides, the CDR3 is TGTGCCAGCAGTGAACTCAGGTATAGCAATCAGCCCCAGCATTTT.